Following are 19 T cell receptor beta chains from one sample sequenced in a study of T-cell reconstitution after alpha-beta-depleted transplantation in children. During its preparation, the TCRbeta library received unique molecular identifiers. Using its own MiXCR run on the PCR reads, TCRdb lists one record per CDR3 protein. The sample yields about 830,000 distinct CDR3 sequences, under 20% seen once. The sample consisted of PBMCs, mostly from graft donor cells, taken 360 days after TCRalphabeta/CD19-depleted stem cell transplant. All receptors derive from a male patient aged 10 to 17 who had a stem cell transplant for acute lymphoblastic leukemia, so the T cells may come from the graft donor.

There are a few counts of this clonotype. The junction departs from germline at one end; a sequencing error may be responsible. The chain has TRBV12-3 or TRBV12-4 and TRBJ2-2, with D unresolved. CDR3 size: 15 residues. The CDR3 DNA reads TGTGCCAGCAGTTTAGGGCTCACGAAAACCGGGGAGCTGTTTTTT. Protein: CASSLGLTKTGELFF.

Comments on this clonotype: A junction end diverges from the germline sequence, so it may reflect a read error. This chain uses TRBV20-1 with TRBJ2-1, with a weak D call TRBD2 (6 bases). Germline-derived CDR1 and CDR2 are DFQATT and SNEGSKA (reference sequence). CDR3 length: 17 amino acids. The CDR3, as DNA: TGCTGTGCTAGAGATTGGGTCGGGGGTCCCTCCTACAATGAGCAGTTCTTC. Amino acids: CCARDWVGGPSYNEQFF.

The chain recombines TRBV10-3 with TRBJ2-3; D not resolved. The CDR3 sequence is 15 residues long. Trimming shortened V by 4 bases and J by 1 base, and 12 bases separated the two germline ends. Germline-derived CDR1 and CDR2 are ENHRY and SYGVKD. The CDR3 coding sequence is TGTGCCATCAGTGGGGCGCTCATAGGCACAGATACGCAGTATTTT. This gives the protein CAISGALIGTDTQYF.

This clonotype showed up just a few times. The chain recombines TRBV20-1 with TRBJ2-7; possibly TRBD1 for D (6 bases). Germline loops: CDR1 DFQATT, CDR2 SNEGSKA (reference sequence). V gave up 2 bases and J gave up 4 bases, with 24 bases separating them. CDR3 length: 17 residues. The CDR3 sequence: CSARPQGHPYSIYEQYF. The CDR3 DNA sequence: TGCAGTGCTAGACCTCAGGGACACCCCTACTCTATTTACGAGCAGTACTTC.

This clonotype appeared a few times. The chain has TRBV6-4 and TRBJ1-1; D call uncertain. V was shortened by 6 bases and J by 4 bases, with 15 bases between the two germline ends. CDR1 MRHNA and CDR2 SNTAGT come from the germline V gene. This CDR3 is 14 amino acids long. This CDR3 reads CASRVNPISTEAFF. In DNA form, the CDR3 reads TGTGCCAGCAGGGTTAATCCGATTAGCACTGAAGCTTTCTTT.

The chain carries TRBV10-3 and TRBJ2-3; D may match TRBD1 or TRBD2 (5 bases each). Germline loops: CDR1 ENHRY, CDR2 SYGVKD. Trimming took 2 bases from V and 1 from J, leaving 13 bases between them. The CDR3 has 16 amino acids. CDR3 nucleotides: TGTGCCATCAGTGAGCCCCTAATGGGGGGCACAGATACGCAGTATTTT. It specifies CAISEPLMGGTDTQYF.

Many counts were recorded for this clonotype. The gene calls are TRBV12-3 or TRBV12-4 and TRBJ2-3; D is possibly TRBD1 (6 bases). The V end was cut by 4 bases, the J end by 0 bases, with 11 bases between. This CDR3 is 15 amino acids long. Here the CDR3 DNA reads TGTGCCAGCAGTTCACCGACAGGTAGCACAGATACGCAGTATTTT. Encoded protein: CASSSPTGSTDTQYF.

V is TRBV7-2 and J is TRBJ2-1; D remains ambiguous. V lost 1 base to trimming and J lost 7 bases, with 8 bases between them. This CDR3 comprises 13 residues. Germline V lookup: CDR1 SGHTA, CDR2 FQGNSA. The CDR3 here is CASSLVRVNEQFF. In nucleotides, the CDR3 is TGTGCCAGCAGCTTAGTTCGGGTTAATGAGCAGTTCTTC.

V gene TRBV12-3 or TRBV12-4 combines with J gene TRBJ2-1; 11 bases fit TRBD2. The CDR3 sequence is 18 residues long. The V and J ends lost 1 base and 0 bases, in that order; junction bases with no gene match: 5. This CDR3 reads CASSLGLAGGSSYNEQFF. The DNA of the CDR3 is TGTGCCAGCAGTTTAGGGCTAGCGGGAGGTTCCTCCTACAATGAGCAGTTCTTC.

The chain has TRBV5-1 and TRBJ1-4, with D possibly matching TRBD1 (6 bases). V dropped 7 bases and J dropped 4 bases, with 14 bases sitting between them. The germline V gene encodes CDR1 SGHRS and CDR2 YFSETQ. The CDR3 has 14 amino acids. CDR3 protein: CASSRQAHNEKLFF. CDR3 nucleotides: TGCGCCAGCTCCCGACAGGCCCATAATGAAAAACTGTTTTTT.

This clonotype was recorded a few times. The chain has TRBV5-1 and TRBJ2-5; 13 positions agree with TRBD2. The CDR3 is 19 amino acids. CDR1 and CDR2 (germline): SGHRS, YFSETQ. V lost 4 bases to trimming and J lost 4 bases; unmatched junction nucleotides: 16. The CDR3 reads CASSPWTSGSFGRRETQYF. CDR3 nucleotides: TGCGCCAGCAGCCCCTGGACTAGCGGGAGTTTCGGCAGGAGAGAGACCCAGTACTTC.

This clonotype showed up just a few times. The chain employs TRBV7-3 and TRBJ2-6; no firm D call. Germline lookup yields CDR1 SGHTA and CDR2 FQGTGA. The length of the CDR3 is 18 residues. V dropped 5 bases and J dropped 0 bases, with 17 bases sitting between them. CDR3 in amino acids: CASSITGTLSSGANVLTF. The CDR3, as DNA: TGTGCCAGCAGCATTACGGGCACCCTAAGCTCTGGGGCCAACGTCCTGACTTTC.

This clonotype was seen many times. The CDR3 spells CASSLTGVGYEQYF. The DNA for the CDR3 is TGTGCCAGCAGCTTGACAGGGGTCGGCTACGAGCAGTACTTC. The genes are TRBV11-2 and TRBJ2-7, with 8 bases fitting TRBD1. The germline V gene encodes CDR1 SGHAT and CDR2 FQNNGV. J was trimmed by 3 bases and V by 3 bases; bases with no gene match: 4. The CDR3 extends over 14 amino acids.

V is TRBV12-3 or TRBV12-4 and J is TRBJ2-7; TRBD2 matches at 8 bases. This CDR3 region has 16 residues. V shed 4 bases and J 6 bases; nucleotides not matched to a gene: 14. DNA for the CDR3: TGTGCCAGCAGTTGGGTGGCGGGAGGTCACGGACTCGAGCAGTACTTC. Translated, it gives CASSWVAGGHGLEQYF.

This clonotype has a handful of counts. The rearrangement links TRBV9 to TRBJ2-2, with 9 nucleotides matching TRBD2. Trimming removed 0 bases from V and 5 bases from J; junction bases left unmatched: 26. This CDR3 is 23 amino acids long. Germline V gene lookup returns CDR1 SGDLS and CDR2 YYNGEE. CDR3 amino acids: CASSVATGRGLGLAGIGTGELFF. In nucleotides, the CDR3 is TGTGCCAGCAGCGTAGCTACGGGGAGAGGCCTGGGGCTAGCGGGAATAGGTACCGGGGAGCTGTTTTTT.

The J gene is TRBJ2-2, the V gene TRBV20-1, with 10 bases matching TRBD2. The V gene's germline CDR1 is DFQATT and CDR2 SNEGSKA (reference sequence). This CDR3 is 16 amino acids long. With V trimmed by 8 bases and J by 2 bases, 11 bases remained unmatched. The CDR3 spells CSTPAGGTANTGELFF. Here the CDR3 DNA reads TGCAGTACTCCAGCGGGAGGGACGGCCAACACCGGGGAGCTGTTTTTT.

DNA of the CDR3: TGCGCCAGCAGCCAAGGCCTTCGCGGCGGGAAAAGCGGCCAGTACTTC. Translating gives CASSQGLRGGKSGQYF. V gene TRBV4-1 combines with J gene TRBJ2-5; D may be TRBD2 (6 bases). Trimming took 1 base from V and 10 from J, leaving 22 bases between them. Germline V gene data show CDR1 as MGHRA and CDR2 as YSYEKL. This CDR3 region has 16 residues.

The chain is built from TRBV19 and TRBJ2-7; perhaps TRBD2 as D (6 bases). The CDR3 runs 14 residues. Germline CDR1 and CDR2: LNHDA and SQIVND (reference sequence). V gave up 6 bases and J gave up 1 base, with 13 bases separating them. CDR3 loop: CASRSGTPSYEQYF. CDR3 in DNA: TGTGCCAGTAGATCCGGGACTCCATCCTACGAGCAGTACTTC.

This clonotype was counted ten times or more. The chain uses TRBV12-3 or TRBV12-4 and TRBJ2-7; D uncertain. The V end lost 1 base, the J end lost 3 bases, and 16 bases lay between the germline ends. CDR3 length: 16 amino acids. CDR3 residues: CASSLGFTGSNYEQYF. DNA of the CDR3: TGTGCCAGCAGTTTAGGTTTTACCGGGTCCAACTACGAGCAGTACTTC.